This T cell receptor (beta chain) comes out of a study of T cell responses to AZD1222 COVID-19 vaccine (dated by TCRdb to the early 2020s). Looking at the study overall: A total of over 230 trial participants underwent TCR sequencing, of whom about 210 received two doses of AZD1222 and about 26 received two doses of the MenACWY control vaccine. Enrollment into the trials was organized by age into subgroups of 18-55, 56-69 and 70-plus years, and those subgroups contained roughly 150, 30 and 60 TCR-sequenced participants, respectively. Beyond this particular receptor, the publication reports: No day 14 peak-response samples were available, so repertoires were characterized only after the peak T cell response. Conclusions about previously exposed vaccinees were limited because only six AZD1222 recipients were SARS-CoV-2 seropositive at baseline. The 56-69-year group was small, and its depth increase did not reach significance, likely because of low power. Reportedly, almost half of the unique spike-specific TCRs recognized epitopes lying outside the regions that are mutated in the B.1.351 and B.1.1.7 variants. Spike-specific TCR breadth and depth rose significantly after two AZD1222 doses compared with day 0 and with MenACWY recipients. The vaccine-associated CD4 TCRs covered the entire spike protein, and the dominant responses fell in regions 160-218 and 743-854. Most participants were white British and females outnumbered males, and the authors suggested that clonal diversity may have been underestimated.

The CDR1 and CDR2 encoded by the germline V gene are SGHVS and FQNEAQ. From the cysteine up to the phenylalanine, the CDR3 has a length of 13 residues. The DNA shown is the 39-base CDR3, in frame from base 1. The germline ends are 8 bases apart after V is trimmed by 3 bases and J by 4 bases. The CDR3 regions of human TCRbeta chains were analyzed by immunosequencing. As for the original processing: Repertoire TCRs were checked for matches against a reference library of SARS-CoV-2-specific TCRs that had been generated using the MIRA antigen-specificity platform. Breadth meant the fraction of unique TCRs that were SARS-CoV-2-associated, whereas depth meant the fraction of total T cells that were SARS-CoV-2-associated. Using the MIRA data, each spike-specific TCR was assigned both to the spike region to which the TCR was reactive and to a CD4 or CD8 class. Log10-transformed breadth and depth values were compared by one-way ANOVA with Sidak's multiple comparisons tests. This is the immuneACCESS table as TCRdb keeps it, with only in-frame sequences that have V and J called. A part of the clones is gone; compared with another copy, unresolved V genes explain less than half, and the rest is unexplained. V and J calls and clone size are copied from that table; D and trimming were computed from the DNA. The sample includes 150,000 or so clones, with approximately 88% observed a single time. More than 3% of the sample goes to the ten largest clones.

This sample's time point label indicates: baseline before first vaccination. Taken with the paper, the label for treatment or condition translates to: meningococcal conjugate vaccine given as trial control. Vaccinee samples were obtained from the UK trials COV001 and COV002, which included a single-blind randomized controlled phase 2/3 trial of AZD1222 (ChAdOx1 nCoV-19) in healthy adults. For TCRbeta chain sequencing, PBMC samples from trial participants were taken at day 0 and at day 28 after the second dose. As regards this clone: It lacks a known antigen. There are no base qualities to consult, and no much larger clone falls within one base.

Recombination joined TRBV7-8 with TRBJ2-3; the D gene is unclear. This material consisted of peripheral blood, taken on day 0 of MenACWY control vaccination. The source of this sequence is an adult in good health. The CDR3 protein: CASSFGSADTQYF. The nucleotide sequence is given as TGTGCCAGCAGCTTTGGGTCCGCAGATACGCAGTATTTT.